This T cell receptor beta chain was recorded in a study of early T cells in non-severe SARS-CoV-2 infection. The wider study: Whole-blood bulk RNA, unsorted, was sequenced, and chains were unpaired.

One entry per CDR3 protein, called by TCRdb with MiXCR from the 5' RACE reads. Of 83,000 or so distinct CDR3 sequences listed, about 10% are singletons. This clonotype was seen a few times. The source material was whole blood, sampled at baseline. The TCR comes from an adult who was a healthcare worker with PCR-confirmed SARS-CoV-2 infection or an uninfected control (not recorded which).

The CDR3 sequence is CSVWTGDTGELFF. The CDR3, as DNA: TGCAGCGTTTGGACAGGGGACACCGGGGAGCTGTTTTTT. This chain links TRBV29-1 with TRBJ2-2; TRBD1 matches at 9 bases. The CDR3 is made up of 13 amino acids. The V gene's germline CDR1 is SQVTM and CDR2 ANQGSEA. With 5 bases clipped from V and 3 bases from J, the junction kept 1 base outside the gene matches.